The 10 T cell receptor beta chains in this list originate from one sample, sequenced in a study of graft-versus-host responses after intestinal transplantation. The antigens these receptors bind are not known. Only in-frame clones appear in the TCRdb table, and some are missing; sequencing was by immunoSEQ multiplex PCR. The sample has 75,000 to 95,000 clones, just over 90% seen once. The sample consisted of unstimulated CD8+ T cells sorted from spleen or lymph node cells, taken before intestinal transplant. These receptors all come from a human donor who received an intestinal transplant.

The chain links TRBV4-3 to TRBJ2-7, with TRBD2 matching over 8 bases. Germline CDR1 LGHNA, CDR2 YSLEER. V lost 0 bases, J lost 3 bases, and 7 bases stayed unmatched. This CDR3 is 16 amino acids long. The CDR3 loop is CASSQDLAGGVYEQYF. The CDR3 nucleotides are TGCGCCAGCAGCCAAGATCTGGCGGGGGGTGTCTACGAGCAGTACTTC.

The V gene is TRBV12-2, the J gene TRBJ1-2; TRBD1, the table's D call, lacks a check against the DNA. TRBV12-2 is a pseudogene. The CDR3 is 14 amino acids. The CDR3 nucleotides read TGTGCAAGTCGCTTAGCGATGGCAGACTATGGCTACACCTTC. Translation: CASRLAMADYGYTF.

This chain joins TRBV5-8 and TRBJ2-1; 10 positions match TRBD1. In germline, CDR1 is SGHTS, CDR2 YDEGEE. The CDR3 runs 17 residues. V trimming: 0 bases; J trimming: 5 bases; junction bases outside the gene matches: 8. CDR3 region: CASSLEFGTGAHNEQFF. The CDR3 bases are TGTGCCAGCAGCTTGGAATTTGGGACAGGGGCCCACAATGAGCAGTTCTTC.

This clone turned up a few times. One junction end disagrees with the germline gene, perhaps due to a read error. V and J are TRBV7-2 and TRBJ2-7; 12 nucleotides align to TRBD2. CDR1 is SGHTA and CDR2 is FQGNSA in the germline V gene. CDR3 size: 14 residues. DNA for the CDR3: TGTGCCAGCAGCCTAGCGGGGGGGGCCGGGGAGCAGTACTTC. Translated: CASSLAGGAGEQYF. Full variable domain (remainder filled in from reference TRBV7-2 and TRBJ2-7): GAGVSQSPSNKVTEKGKDVELRCDPISGHTALYWYRQSLGQGLEFLIYFQGNSAPDKSGLPSDRFSAERTGGSVSTLTIQRTQQEDSAVYLCASSLAGGAGEQYFGPGTRLTVT.

The chain joins TRBV11-2 to TRBJ2-5; 8 nucleotides match TRBD2. J gave up 2 bases and V 5 bases, and 7 bases lay outside the gene matches. This CDR3 comprises 15 residues. CDR1 SGHAT and CDR2 FQNNGV come from the germline V gene. CDR3 residues: CASSHAVAGQETQYF. As DNA, the CDR3 is TGTGCCAGCAGCCATGCGGTAGCGGGGCAAGAGACCCAGTACTTC. Filled out from reference TRBV11-2 and TRBJ2-5, the complete variable domain reads EAGVAQSPRYKIIEKRQSVAFWCNPISGHATLYWYQQILGQGPKLLIQFQNNGVVDDSQLPKDRFSAERLKGVDSTLKIQPAKLEDSAVYLCASSHAVAGQETQYFGPGTRLLVL.

J is TRBJ2-7 and V is TRBV7-8, with D possibly being TRBD1 (6 bases). V shed 5 bases and J shed 3 bases, with 20 bases lying between them. The V gene's germline CDR1 is SGHVS and CDR2 FQNEAQ. The CDR3 loop spans 16 amino acids. The CDR3 DNA sequence: TGTGCCAGCAGCCACCAAGAGTCAGGGGCGATCTACGAGCAGTACTTC. Protein sequence: CASSHQESGAIYEQYF.

This chain joins TRBV5-6 and TRBJ2-5; 10 nucleotides line up with TRBD2. CDR3 length equals 15 residues. With V trimmed by 2 bases and J by 1 base, 2 bases remained unmatched. Germline V gene sequence: CDR1 SGHDT, CDR2 YYEEEE. CDR3 protein: CASSFKRGGQETQYF. CDR3 DNA: TGTGCCAGCAGCTTTAAGCGGGGGGGCCAAGAGACCCAGTACTTC.

The CDR3 DNA reads TGTGCCAGCAGCTCCGGGGACAGGGGGCGCCTGGGCTATGGCTACACCTTC. This gives the protein CASSSGDRGRLGYGYTF. V gene TRBV5-6 combines with J gene TRBJ1-2, with 12 bases fitting TRBD1. This CDR3 is built from 17 residues. Trimming took 3 bases from V and 4 from J; bases not matched to a gene: 10. Germline CDR1 and CDR2: SGHDT and YYEEEE.

The J gene is TRBJ2-3, the V gene TRBV7-9, with a weak D call TRBD2 (6 bases). The CDR3 covers 13 residues. Germline-derived CDR1 and CDR2 are SEHNR and FQNEAQ (reference sequence). V was shortened by 4 bases and J by 2 bases, with 7 bases between the two germline ends. CDR3 DNA sequence: TGTGCCAGCAGCTGGCGGGACACAGATACGCAGTATTTT. Its protein is CASSWRDTDTQYF.

The chain has TRBV30 and TRBJ1-2, with 7 bases aligning to TRBD1. Losses at the gene ends were 0 bases for V and 9 bases for J; bases not matched to a gene: 7. Germline V gene sequence: CDR1 GTSNPN, CDR2 SVGIG (reference sequence). CDR3 length: 13 amino acids. This CDR3 reads CAWSVTGVSSYTF. CDR3 DNA sequence: TGTGCCTGGAGTGTCACAGGGGTTTCGAGCTACACCTTC. The full variable domain, in which reference TRBV30 and TRBJ1-2 provide the parts outside the CDR3, is SQTIHQWPATLVQPVGSPLSLECTVEGTSNPNLYWYRQAAGRGLQLLFYSVGIGQISSEVPQNLSASRPQDRQFILSSKKLLLSDSGFYLCAWSVTGVSSYTFGSGTRLTVV.